These 15 T cell receptor beta chains originate from one sample sequenced in a study of blood T cell repertoires in COVID-19. The table came from immunoSEQ multiplex PCR; TCRdb's copy has only in-frame clones and leaves some out. The sample consists of about 170,000 clones, roughly 80% of them appearing once. The specimen was peripheral blood. These receptors originate from a woman of 80 years or more with acute or convalescent COVID-19.

This clone was picked up one time. The CDR3 is CASSFVQGRAGELFF. In nucleotides, the CDR3 is TGTGCCAGCAGTTTCGTTCAGGGTAGGGCCGGGGAGCTGTTTTTT. The V gene is TRBV28, the J gene TRBJ2-2; possible D gene TRBD1, 5 bases. This CDR3 comprises 15 residues. The germline V gene has CDR1 MDHEN and CDR2 SYDVKM. The V gene lost 3 bases and the J gene lost 6 bases, with 14 bases spanning the gap.

The J gene is TRBJ1-5, the V gene TRBV10-3; a possible D gene is TRBD1 (6 bases). In germline, CDR1 is ENHRY, CDR2 SYGVKD. The V gene lost 4 bases and the J gene lost 6 bases, with 10 bases spanning the gap. The length of the CDR3 is 13 residues. In nucleotides, the CDR3 is TGTGCCATCAGTGGCAGGGGAAGTCAGCCCCAGCATTTT. Encoded protein: CAISGRGSQPQHF.

This clone was seen a handful of times. V and J are TRBV19 and TRBJ1-3; TRBD1 matches 7 bases. V was clipped by 7 bases and J by 4 bases; unmatched bases: 10. There are 15 residues in the CDR3. Germline V CDR1 and CDR2: LNHDA, SQIVND (reference sequence). The CDR3 DNA follows: TGTGCCAGTACCGAGACTGCAGGGGGGGGAAACACCATATATTTT. The encoded protein is CASTETAGGGNTIYF.

The chain couples TRBV6-2 or TRBV6-3 to TRBJ1-2; 8 bases line up with TRBD1. Germline V gives CDR1 MNHEY, CDR2 SVGEGT. J was trimmed by 6 bases and V by 5 bases; bases with no gene match: 8. CDR3 size: 14 residues. This chain's CDR3 is CASSAQGAFDGYTF. CDR3 DNA: TGTGCCAGCAGTGCTCAGGGGGCCTTCGATGGCTACACCTTC.

In this sample, this clone turned up a few times. V and J are TRBV19 and TRBJ1-4, with a tentative D call TRBD1 (6 bases). CDR3 length: 15 amino acids. The germline CDR1 and CDR2 sequences are LNHDA and SQIVND (reference sequence). V was cut by 6 bases and J by 7 bases, with 18 bases left in between. CDR3 sequence: CASSLSQGLREKLFF. The CDR3 nucleotides are TGTGCCAGTAGCCTAAGCCAGGGGTTACGTGAAAAACTGTTTTTT.

The genes are TRBV9 and TRBJ2-1; 8 bases fit TRBD1. After removal of 3 bases from V and 3 bases from J, the junction contained 5 bases not matched to a gene. The V gene's germline CDR1 is SGDLS and CDR2 YYNGEE. This CDR3 has 15 residues. The CDR3 coding sequence is TGTGCCAGCAGCGCCACAGGGGGGTACTACAATGAGCAGTTCTTC. It is translated as CASSATGGYYNEQFF. Looking up the rest from reference TRBV9 and TRBJ2-1 gives the full variable domain: DSGVTQTPKHLITATGQRVTLRCSPRSGDLSVYWYQQSLDQGLQFLIQYYNGEERAKGNILERFSAQQFPDLHSELNLSSLELGDSALYFCASSATGGYYNEQFFGPGTRLTVL.

As for this clone: An end of the junction differs from the germline gene, which may be a read error. J is TRBJ1-2 and V is TRBV28; D possibly corresponds to TRBD1 (5 bases). This CDR3 spans 13 amino acids. Germline V lookup: CDR1 MDHEN, CDR2 SYDVKM. CDR3 amino acids: CASSLTQGTSYAF. The CDR3 bases are TGTGCCAGCAGTTTAACCCAGGGAACTAGCTACGCCTTC.

The chain joins TRBV19 to TRBJ2-2, with D perhaps TRBD1 (6 bases). The V and J ends lost 5 bases and 9 bases respectively, with 25 bases between them. CDR1 and CDR2 from the germline V gene are LNHDA and SQIVND (reference sequence). This CDR3 is built from 17 residues. CDR3 amino acids: CASSYGRTEANVRELFF. The DNA of the CDR3 is TGTGCCAGTAGTTACGGACGGACAGAGGCTAACGTTAGGGAGCTGTTTTTT.

The chain employs TRBV5-8 and TRBJ2-1; 11 nucleotides match TRBD1. This CDR3 region has 17 residues. V lost 3 bases, J lost 5 bases, and 10 bases stayed unmatched. Germline-derived CDR1 and CDR2 are SGHTS and YDEGEE. CDR3 sequence reads: CASSSNPGQGVHNEQFF. CDR3 nucleotides: TGTGCCAGCAGCTCAAACCCGGGACAGGGGGTTCACAATGAGCAGTTCTTC.

V usage is TRBV12-3 or TRBV12-4 and J usage is TRBJ1-1; a possible D gene is TRBD1 (5 bases). CDR3 length: 12 amino acids. Trimming shortened V by 8 bases and J by 11 bases, and 18 bases separated the two germline ends. Written as DNA, the CDR3 is TGTGCCAGCCGGAGGGGTTTTGACGAGGCTTTCTTT. Translating gives CASRRGFDEAFF.

The J gene is TRBJ1-1, the V gene TRBV9; TRBD1 is a possible D gene (6 bases). The CDR3 totals 14 residues. The germline V gene has CDR1 SGDLS and CDR2 YYNGEE. V dropped 1 base and J dropped 5 bases, with 12 bases sitting between them. This CDR3 is CASSVQGYLTEAFF. In DNA, the CDR3 is TGTGCCAGCAGCGTACAGGGGTATTTAACTGAAGCTTTCTTT. Complete variable domain (other parts from reference TRBV9 and TRBJ1-1): DSGVTQTPKHLITATGQRVTLRCSPRSGDLSVYWYQQSLDQGLQFLIQYYNGEERAKGNILERFSAQQFPDLHSELNLSSLELGDSALYFCASSVQGYLTEAFFGQGTRLTVV.

J is TRBJ2-1 and V is TRBV5-5; a weak D match, TRBD2 (5 bases). The CDR3 sequence is 16 residues long. V was cut by 1 base and J by 2 bases, with 13 bases left in between. Germline V gene sequence: CDR1 SGHKS, CDR2 YYEKEE (reference sequence). CDR3: CASSLTLAGTYNEQFF. The CDR3 DNA follows: TGTGCCAGCAGCTTGACTCTAGCCGGTACCTACAATGAGCAGTTCTTC.

V is TRBV7-3 and J is TRBJ2-3; tentative D call: TRBD1 (5 bases). Deletions cut 5 bases from V and 2 bases from J, with 11 bases between. The CDR3 has 14 residues. Germline-derived CDR1 and CDR2 are SGHTA and FQGTGA. Here the CDR3 reads CASSPYGATDTQYF. The CDR3 DNA reads as TGTGCCAGCAGCCCCTATGGGGCCACAGATACGCAGTATTTT. The variable domain in full, with the rest retrieved from reference TRBV7-3 and TRBJ2-3, is GAGVSQTPSNKVTEKGKYVELRCDPISGHTALYWYRQSLGQGPEFLIYFQGTGAADDSGLPNDRFFAVRPEGSVSTLKIQRTERGDSAVYLCASSPYGATDTQYFGPGTRLTVL.

This clone came up once. The genes are TRBV5-8 and TRBJ1-1; 8 bases are shared with TRBD1. Germline V gives CDR1 SGHTS, CDR2 YDEGEE. CDR3 length: 16 amino acids. J was trimmed by 3 bases and V by 3 bases; bases with no gene match: 10. The CDR3 DNA reads TGTGCCAGCAGCTCTGCCAGGGGGCGCGGGCACACTGAAGCTTTCTTT. Amino acid sequence: CASSSARGRGHTEAFF.

This clone was seen a handful of times. CDR3 nucleotide sequence: TGCGCCAGCAGCGCGGGACTGAACTGGTACGAGCAGTACTTC. Its translation is CASSAGLNWYEQYF. The chain uses TRBV5-1 and TRBJ2-7; possible D gene TRBD2, 6 bases. CDR1 SGHRS and CDR2 YFSETQ come from the germline V gene. The CDR3 is 14 residues long. The germline V and J ends were trimmed by 4 bases and 4 bases, with 15 bases remaining between them.